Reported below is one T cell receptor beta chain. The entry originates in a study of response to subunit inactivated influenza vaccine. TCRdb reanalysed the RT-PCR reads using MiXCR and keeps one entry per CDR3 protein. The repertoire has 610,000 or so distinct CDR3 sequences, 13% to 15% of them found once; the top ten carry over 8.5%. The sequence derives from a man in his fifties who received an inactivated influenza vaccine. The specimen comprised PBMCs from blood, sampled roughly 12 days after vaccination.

CDR3 bases: TGTGCCAGCAGCCAAGATCCGGGCGGGAGCGGGGGGTGGACCGGGGAGCTGTTTTTT. Protein product: CASSQDPGGSGGWTGELFF. The chain joins TRBV4-2 to TRBJ2-2, with 9 positions matching TRBD2. This CDR3 region has 19 residues. Germline V gene lookup returns CDR1 LGHNA and CDR2 YNFKEQ. Germline trimming cut 0 bases from V and 5 bases from J; bases unmatched to any gene: 13.